This T cell receptor beta chain is drawn from a study of cytomegalovirus exposure and HLA in healthy donors. For the study at large: The Caucasian-associated ancestry cluster held over 65% of 300 to 450 genotyped donors.

Notes on the study in general: For most TCR sequences rarity was the rule, although some public TCRs occurred in many donors. A later analysis appeared to link common viral pathogens to several of the most significant clusters.

The donors, nominally healthy at sampling, likely had unrecorded immune exposures. PCR involved 60 Vbeta and 13 Jbeta primers. The method was immunoSEQ multiplex PCR; TCRdb's version includes in-frame clones alone and lacks a portion of them. The table has about 37,000 clones, over 60% seen once; the top ten hold roughly 4%. From germline, CDR1 is SQVTM and CDR2 ANQGSEA. The CDR3 length is 14 residues. V was trimmed by 3 bases and J by 8 bases, leaving 19 bases between them. In the case of this clone: Its antigen remains unidentified.

V usage is TRBV29-1 and J usage is TRBJ1-1, with D possibly TRBD1 on 6 matching bases. The specimen was PBMCs. The origin of this receptor is a man aged 35 to 55 in good health and CMV-seronegative. In nucleotides, the CDR3 is TGCAGCGTTGAGGGGTCGAGGCGGGGGCCCGAAGCTTTCTTT. This gives the protein CSVEGSRRGPEAFF.